This T cell receptor beta chain was identified during a study of blood T cell repertoires in COVID-19. Study information: Acute-phase and convalescent COVID-19 samples originated in the United States, Italy and Spain. PBMCs, B-cell-depleted T cells, or T cells provided the cDNA or gDNA that made up the material.

The V and J ends lost 5 bases and 2 bases respectively, with 6 bases between them. CDR3 length: 12 residues. The germline V gene encodes CDR1 MNHEY and CDR2 SMNVEV (reference sequence). As handled by the study authors: Reference gene primer amplification gave nucleated cell count estimates. Profiled with immunoSEQ multiplex PCR; TCRdb holds only in-frame clones, not every one. For V, J and clone size, that table is used; D and trimming come from the DNA. Here the sample spans tens of thousands of clones, 65% to 75% being singletons. The clonotype was recovered from an elderly woman with acute or convalescent COVID-19. The chain uses TRBV27 and TRBJ1-2, with TRBD1 as a possible D gene (6 bases). Source material: peripheral blood. The CDR3 nucleotides are TGTGCCAGCAGTGGGACAAACTATGGCTACACCTTC. As protein: CASSGTNYGYTF.